This T cell receptor (beta chain) was found in a study of cytomegalovirus exposure and HLA in healthy donors. General observations from the study: Both high specificity and high sensitivity reportedly marked the classifier's diagnosis of cytomegalovirus status. Later, an analysis found that TCR clusters from the first cohort tended to co-occur in the 120 validation repertoires. According to the study, some 160 TCR beta chains were cytomegalovirus-associated.

In the case of this clone: The antigen is undetermined.

Germline V lookup: CDR1 SGHDT, CDR2 YYEEEE. The CDR3 is made up of 13 amino acids. The V gene lost 4 bases and the J gene lost 5 bases, with 11 bases spanning the gap. Only in-frame clones appear in the TCRdb table, and some are missing; sequencing was by immunoSEQ multiplex PCR. Here the sample spans 150,000 to 200,000 clones, less than 90% being singletons. Sequenced sample: PBMCs. The chain carries TRBV5-6 and TRBJ2-3, with TRBD2 as a possible D gene (5 bases). The clonotype comes from a woman in her twenties or thirties in good health and CMV-seronegative. The CDR3 loop is CASSGSMRDTQYF. The DNA for the CDR3 is TGTGCCAGCAGCGGGAGTATGCGAGATACGCAGTATTTT.